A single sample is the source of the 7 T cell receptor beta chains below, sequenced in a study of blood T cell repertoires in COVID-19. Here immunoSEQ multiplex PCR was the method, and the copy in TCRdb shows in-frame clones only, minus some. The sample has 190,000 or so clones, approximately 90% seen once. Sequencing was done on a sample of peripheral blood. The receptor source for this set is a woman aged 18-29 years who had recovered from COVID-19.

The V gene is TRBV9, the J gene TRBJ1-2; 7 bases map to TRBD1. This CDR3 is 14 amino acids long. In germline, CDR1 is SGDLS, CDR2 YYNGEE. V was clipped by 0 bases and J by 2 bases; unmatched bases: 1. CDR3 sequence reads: CASSVGDSNYGYTF. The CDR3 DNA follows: TGTGCCAGCAGCGTAGGGGACAGCAACTATGGCTACACCTTC.

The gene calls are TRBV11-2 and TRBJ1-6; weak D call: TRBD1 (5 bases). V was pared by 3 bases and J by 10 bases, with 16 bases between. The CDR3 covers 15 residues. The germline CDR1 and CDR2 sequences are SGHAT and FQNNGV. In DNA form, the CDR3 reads TGTGCCAGCAGCTTCCAGGGACTTGGAGGATCACCCCTCCACTTT. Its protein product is CASSFQGLGGSPLHF.

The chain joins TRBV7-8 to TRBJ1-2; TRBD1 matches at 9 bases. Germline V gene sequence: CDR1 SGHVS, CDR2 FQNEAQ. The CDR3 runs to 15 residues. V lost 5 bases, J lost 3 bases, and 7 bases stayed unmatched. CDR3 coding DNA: TGTGCCAGCAGCCCTGGGACAGGGACGGACTATGGCTACACCTTC. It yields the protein CASSPGTGTDYGYTF. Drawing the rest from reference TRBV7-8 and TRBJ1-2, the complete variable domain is GAGVSQSPRYKVAKRGQDVALRCDPISGHVSLFWYQQALGQGPEFLTYFQNEAQLDKSGLPSDRFFAERPEGSVSTLKIQRTQQEDSAVYLCASSPGTGTDYGYTFGSGTRLTVV.

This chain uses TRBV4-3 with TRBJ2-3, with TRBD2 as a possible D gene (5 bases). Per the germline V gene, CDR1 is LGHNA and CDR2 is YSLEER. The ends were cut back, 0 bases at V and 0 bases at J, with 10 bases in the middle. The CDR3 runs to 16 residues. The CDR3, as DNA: TGCGCCAGCAGCCAAGAATACGGGGAAAGCACAGATACGCAGTATTTT. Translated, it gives CASSQEYGESTDTQYF.

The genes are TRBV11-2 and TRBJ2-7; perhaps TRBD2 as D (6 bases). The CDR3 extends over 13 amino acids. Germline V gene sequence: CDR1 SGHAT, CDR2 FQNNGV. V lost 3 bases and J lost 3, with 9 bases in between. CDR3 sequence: CASSFSGNYEQYV. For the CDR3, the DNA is TGTGCCAGCAGCTTTAGCGGAAACTACGAGCAGTACGTC.

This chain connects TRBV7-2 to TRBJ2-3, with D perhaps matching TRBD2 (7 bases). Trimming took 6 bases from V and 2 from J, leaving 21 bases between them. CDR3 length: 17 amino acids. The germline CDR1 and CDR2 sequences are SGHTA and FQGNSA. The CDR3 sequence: CASSYTRGGAHTDTQYF. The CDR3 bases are TGTGCCAGCAGTTATACGAGGGGGGGCGCACACACAGATACGCAGTATTTT.

CDR3 protein: CASSPEVGYEQYV. The DNA for the CDR3 is TGCGCCAGCAGCCCGGAGGTTGGATACGAGCAGTACGTC. The V gene is TRBV5-1, the J gene TRBJ2-7; D is perhaps TRBD2 (5 bases). Looked up from germline, CDR1 is SGHRS and CDR2 is YFSETQ. The ends were cut back, 4 bases at V and 4 bases at J, with 12 bases in the middle. This CDR3 is 13 amino acids long.